The source of this T cell receptor beta chain is a study of post-analysis software for immune sequencing data. Study-wide results and caveats: There were about 5 TRBV segments more frequent in patients than controls, and TRBV5-6, TRBV5-1 and TRBV20-1 were among them.

Germline V gene data show CDR1 as MNHEY and CDR2 as SVGAGI. With V trimmed by 2 bases and J by 0 bases, 7 bases remained unmatched. CDR3 length equals 17 residues. TCR beta cDNA libraries included unique molecular identifiers. Each sample of roughly 0.95 to 10 million input T cells yielded roughly 500,000 cDNA molecules, so each molecule approximated one T cell. TCRdb used MiXCR to reprocess the PCR reads, holding one entry per CDR3 protein. This table has about 570,000 distinct CDR3 sequences, around a third appearing once. On this clonotype itself: As yet, its antigen is unknown.

The sequence came from a girl between 2 and 17 years old with multiple sclerosis. The chain employs TRBV6-5 and TRBJ1-3; TRBD1 aligns across 7 bases. Input material: blood. CDR3 region: CASSYRGSGGSGNTIYF. DNA for the CDR3: TGTGCCAGCAGTTACAGGGGGTCAGGGGGCTCTGGAAACACCATATATTTT.